The sequence of this T cell receptor (beta chain) was determined in a study of glioma-infiltrating T cells after dendritic cell vaccination. Study-level information: Dendritic cell vaccination trial patients had either newly diagnosed or recurrent glioblastoma.

Input was around 1.9 ug genomic DNA, or all available if less. Produced via immunoSEQ multiplex PCR; TCRdb's table is partial and in-frame only. The data contain about 65,000 clones, approximately 86% of them singletons. The CDR3 loop spans 10 amino acids. Trimming left V 7 bases short and J 7 bases short, with 10 bases between. Germline V lookup: CDR1 DFQATT, CDR2 SNEGSKA (reference sequence). Indicated time point: after dendritic cell vaccination, including at tumor progression/relapse. The rearrangement uses TRBV20-1 and TRBJ1-2; D call uncertain. This TCR came from a human donor with glioblastoma. The specimen comprised blood, sampled after dendritic cell vaccination. For the CDR3, the DNA is TGCAGTGTAGGAGGAGTTGGCTACACCTTC. As protein: CSVGGVGYTF.